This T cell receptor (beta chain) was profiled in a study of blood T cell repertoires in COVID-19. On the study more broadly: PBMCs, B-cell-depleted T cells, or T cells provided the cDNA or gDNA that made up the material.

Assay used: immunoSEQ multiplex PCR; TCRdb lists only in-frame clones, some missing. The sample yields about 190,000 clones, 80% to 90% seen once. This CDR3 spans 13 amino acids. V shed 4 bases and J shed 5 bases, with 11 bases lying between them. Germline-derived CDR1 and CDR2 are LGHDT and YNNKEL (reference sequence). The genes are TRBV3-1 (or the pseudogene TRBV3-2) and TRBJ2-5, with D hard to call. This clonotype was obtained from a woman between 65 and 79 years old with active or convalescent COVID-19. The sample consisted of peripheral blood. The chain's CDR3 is CASSPPPEETQYF. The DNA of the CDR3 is TGTGCCAGCAGCCCCCCCCCGGAGGAGACCCAGTACTTC.